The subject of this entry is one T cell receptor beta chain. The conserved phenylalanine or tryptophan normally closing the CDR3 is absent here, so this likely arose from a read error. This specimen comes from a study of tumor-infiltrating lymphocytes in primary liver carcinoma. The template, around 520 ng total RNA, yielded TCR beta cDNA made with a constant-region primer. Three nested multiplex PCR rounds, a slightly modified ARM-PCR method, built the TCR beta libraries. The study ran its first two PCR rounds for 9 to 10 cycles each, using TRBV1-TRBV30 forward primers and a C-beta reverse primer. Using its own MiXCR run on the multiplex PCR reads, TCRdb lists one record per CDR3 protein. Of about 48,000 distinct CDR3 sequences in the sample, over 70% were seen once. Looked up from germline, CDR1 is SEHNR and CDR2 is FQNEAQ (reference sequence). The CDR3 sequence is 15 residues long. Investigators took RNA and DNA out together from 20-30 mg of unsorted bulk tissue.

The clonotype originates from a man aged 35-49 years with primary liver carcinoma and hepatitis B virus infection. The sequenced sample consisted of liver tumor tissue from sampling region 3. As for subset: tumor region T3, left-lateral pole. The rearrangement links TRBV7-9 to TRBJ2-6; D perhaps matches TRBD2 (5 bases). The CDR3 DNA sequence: TGTGCCAGCACCGGGGAAGACTCTGGTGCCAACGTCCTGACTTCC. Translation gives CASTGEDSGANVLTS.